A single sample is the source of the 20 T cell receptor beta chains below, sequenced in a study of tumor-infiltrating lymphocytes in primary liver carcinoma. Blood RNA originated from unsorted whole blood, with germline DNA additionally extracted. Reverse transcription of 450 to 500 ng total RNA with a constant-region primer produced TCR beta cDNA. ARM-PCR was slightly modified, and three nested multiplex PCR rounds with it gave rise to the TCR beta libraries. Two initial PCR rounds of 10 to 11 cycles each paired TRBV1-TRBV30 forward primers with a C-beta reverse primer. TCRdb processed the multiplex PCR reads anew with MiXCR; each CDR3 protein has one entry. The sample includes about 310,000 distinct CDR3 sequences, about three fifths of them seen just once. The sequenced material came from peripheral blood. The receptors shown here come from a woman under 40 with primary liver carcinoma and hepatitis B virus infection.

Notes on this clonotype: A much larger clone differs from this one at a single base, so this may be a read error. The chain carries TRBV28 and TRBJ1-6; D perhaps matches TRBD1 (6 bases). Germline loops: CDR1 MDHEN, CDR2 SYDVKM. The CDR3 has 14 residues. Trimming took 5 bases from V and 9 from J, leaving 14 bases between them. In nucleotides, the CDR3 is TGTGCCAGCAGTCCCGGGGGGGGCCTTTCACCCCTCCACTTT. It is translated as CASSPGGGLSPLHF.

In regard to this clonotype: The junction does not match germline at one end; this may be a read error. V is TRBV5-6 and J is TRBJ2-2; weak D call: TRBD1 (5 bases). This CDR3 has 15 residues. Germline V gives CDR1 SGHDT, CDR2 YYEEEE. CDR3 sequence reads: CTSSLPRASIGELFF. The CDR3 bases are TGTACCAGCAGCTTGCCCAGGGCAAGCATCGGGGAGCTGTTTTTT.

This clonotype was observed a handful of times. The chain joins TRBV12-3 or TRBV12-4 to TRBJ2-6; no definite D call. CDR3 size: 15 residues. Deletions cut 5 bases from V and 5 bases from J, with 13 bases between. The CDR3 DNA follows: TGTGCCAGCAGTGTCAGAGTCCAGAGGGCCAACGTCCTGACTTTC. Translating gives CASSVRVQRANVLTF.

In this sample, this clonotype turned up a few times. The rearrangement uses TRBV29-1 and TRBJ2-1; possibly TRBD1 or TRBD2 for D (5 bases each). The CDR3 runs to 14 residues. The V gene's germline CDR1 is SQVTM and CDR2 ANQGSEA. Trimming removed 3 bases at V and 9 bases at J, with 18 bases between. CDR3 nucleotide sequence: TGCAGCGTTGAGGGCCTCAGGGAGTTTGGTGAGCAGTTCTTC. Translation: CSVEGLREFGEQFF.

Of note for this clonotype: One base away lies a much larger clone, so this may be a sequencing read error. DNA of the CDR3: TGCAGCGTGGTCACTAGCGGATCTACGCGGAATGAGCACTTCTTC. It yields the protein CSVVTSGSTRNEHFF. The chain has TRBV29-1 and TRBJ2-1, with 8 positions matching TRBD2. Germline-derived CDR1 and CDR2 are SQVTM and ANQGSEA. CDR3 length: 15 amino acids.

The table lists this clonotype with many counts. The chain links TRBV10-3 to TRBJ2-1; D may be TRBD2 (7 bases). Trimming cost V 8 bases and J 12 bases, with 17 bases left between them. Per germline, CDR1 ENHRY and CDR2 SYGVKD. This CDR3 is 12 amino acids long. CDR3: CAIGRKGGRQFF. CDR3 in DNA: TGTGCCATCGGCCGTAAGGGGGGGCGGCAGTTCTTC.

The chain combines TRBV5-6 with TRBJ2-5; D gene uncertain. CDR1 is SGHDT, CDR2 YYEEEE, per germline. With 1 base removed from V and 5 bases from J, the gap between germline ends came to 18 bases. CDR3 length: 16 residues. The DNA for the CDR3 is TGTGCCAGCAGCTTGATCACTGGGATAGGGTTGGAGACCCAGTACTTC. It yields the protein CASSLITGIGLETQYF. Looking up the rest from reference TRBV5-6 and TRBJ2-5 gives the full variable domain: DAGVTQSPTHLIKTRGQQVTLRCSPKSGHDTVSWYQQALGQGPQFIFQYYEEEERQRGNFPDRFSGHQFPNYSSELNVNALLLGDSALYLCASSLITGIGLETQYFGPGTRLLVL.

The J gene is TRBJ1-1, the V gene TRBV5-5; D is undetermined. Germline CDR1 and CDR2: SGHKS and YYEKEE (reference sequence). The CDR3 is 15 amino acids. V was shortened by 1 base and J by 0 bases, with 10 bases between the two germline ends. In nucleotides, the CDR3 is TGTGCCAGCAGCTTGTATGGAAACATGAACACTGAAGCTTTCTTT. Protein product: CASSLYGNMNTEAFF.

This clonotype was counted many times. The chain recombines TRBV4-2 with TRBJ2-3; D is tentatively TRBD1 or TRBD2 (5 bases each). CDR3 length: 14 amino acids. Germline V gene lookup returns CDR1 LGHNA and CDR2 YNFKEQ. Trimming took 5 bases from V and 2 from J, leaving 11 bases between them. The CDR3 DNA sequence: TGTGCCAGCAGCTCCGGGACCGTCACAGATACGCAGTATTTT. Its translation: CASSSGTVTDTQYF.

The V gene is TRBV4-2, the J gene TRBJ2-3; TRBD1 is a possible D gene (5 bases). V was cut by 1 base and J by 3 bases, with 20 bases left in between. Per germline, CDR1 LGHNA and CDR2 YNFKEQ. There are 18 residues in the CDR3. The CDR3 region has the DNA TGTGCCAGCAGCCAAGGCCCAATTGACTGGGGCGATACAGATACGCAGTATTTT. It codes for CASSQGPIDWGDTDTQYF.

V gene TRBV4-3 combines with J gene TRBJ2-3; 8 nucleotides match TRBD2. The CDR3 is 17 amino acids. In germline, CDR1 is LGHNA, CDR2 YSLEER. CDR3 loop: CANSQDTSGLSTDTQYF. The CDR3 nucleotides are TGCGCAAACAGCCAAGATACTAGCGGCTTGAGCACAGATACGCAGTATTTT.

V and J are TRBV12-3 or TRBV12-4 and TRBJ2-3, with a tentative D call TRBD1 (6 bases). V gave up 5 bases and J gave up 2 bases, with 8 bases separating them. This CDR3 is built from 13 residues. The CDR3 DNA reads TGTGCCAGCAGTCACAGGGCCACAGATACGCAGTATTTT. Its translation: CASSHRATDTQYF.

The chain employs TRBV28 and TRBJ2-7; TRBD2 is a possible D gene (5 bases). V shed 8 bases and J shed 5 bases, with 19 bases lying between them. The CDR3 totals 14 residues. Germline loops: CDR1 MDHEN, CDR2 SYDVKM. The CDR3 nucleotides read TGTGCCAGCGCTCGGTCGGTGGGAGACCACGAGCAGTACTTC. Protein sequence: CASARSVGDHEQYF.

This clonotype was picked up many times. V gene TRBV11-1 combines with J gene TRBJ2-5; 7 nucleotides line up with TRBD2. Germline-derived CDR1 and CDR2 are SGHAT and FQDESV (reference sequence). This CDR3 has 11 residues. J lost 7 bases, V lost 5 bases, and 1 base had no gene match. CDR3 nucleotides: TGTGCCAGCAGCCCGGGGGGGACCCAGTACTTC. It is translated as CASSPGGTQYF.

This clonotype appeared a few times. One base away lies a much larger clone, so this may be a sequencing read error. V is TRBV11-2 and J is TRBJ1-6; 9 positions match TRBD1. The germline V gene has CDR1 SGHAT and CDR2 FQNNGV. Trimming at V came to 5 bases and at J to 12 bases, leaving 8 bases not matched to a gene. The CDR3 length is 14 residues. The CDR3 spells CASSPVGQGVPLHF. In DNA, the CDR3 is TGTGCCAGCAGCCCAGTGGGACAGGGTGTACCCCTCCACTTT.

In the case of this clonotype: Given a much more abundant clone one base away, this may be a read error. CDR3 amino acids: CANSSGTGRTDTQYF. The DNA for the CDR3 is TGTGCCAACAGTTCCGGGACAGGACGCACAGATACGCAGTATTTT. The rearrangement links TRBV12-3 or TRBV12-4 to TRBJ2-3, with 8 nucleotides matching TRBD1. This CDR3 region has 15 residues.

To note about this clonotype: A single base separates this from a much larger clone, so it may be a read error. The V call is TRBV12-3 or TRBV12-4, the J call TRBJ2-3; D remains ambiguous. The germline V and J ends were trimmed by 6 bases and 4 bases, with 2 bases remaining between them. The CDR3 is 10 residues long. The CDR3 protein is CASSADTQYF. CDR3 bases: TGTGCCAGCAGCGCAGATACGCAGTATTTT.

This clonotype was seen a single time. One base away lies a much larger clone, so this may be a sequencing read error. The V gene is TRBV4-1, the J gene TRBJ1-2; D gene ambiguous. In germline, CDR1 is MGHRA, CDR2 YSYEKL. V was cut by 0 bases and J by 4 bases, with 27 bases left in between. This CDR3 is 20 amino acids long. DNA of the CDR3: TGCGCCAGCAGCCAAGATATTGTTCCCCGGAGGACGGAAAAATTCTATGGCTACACCTTC. Amino acid sequence: CASSQDIVPRRTEKFYGYTF.

This clonotype has ten or more counts. This chain uses TRBV11-3 with TRBJ2-3; D tentatively fits TRBD1 or TRBD2 (6 bases each). Trimming removed 5 bases from V and 3 bases from J, with 18 bases in between. The length of the CDR3 is 16 residues. Germline CDR1 SGHNT, CDR2 YENEEA. The CDR3 is CASSPRGRRGTDTQYF. In DNA form, the CDR3 reads TGTGCCAGCAGCCCACGGGGTAGGAGGGGGACAGATACGCAGTATTTT.

This clonotype was recorded at least ten times. This chain links TRBV6-6 with TRBJ1-1; 7 bases are a match to TRBD1. The CDR3 consists of 14 residues. V shed 10 bases, J shed 3 bases, and the junction held 11 bases outside the gene matches. Germline CDR1 and CDR2: MNHNY and SVGAGI (reference sequence). CDR3 DNA sequence: TGTGCCACGCACCTCAGGGGGGCGGACACTGAAGCTTTCTTT. As protein: CATHLRGADTEAFF.